This T cell receptor (beta chain) was documented in a study of blood T cell repertoires in COVID-19. V dropped 4 bases and J dropped 4; count of bases not matched to a gene: 8. The CDR3 is made up of 15 amino acids. Germline V gene data show CDR1 as MGHRA and CDR2 as YSYEKL. Using immunoSEQ multiplex PCR, the repertoire was profiled, and TCRdb retains in-frame clones only, with some absent. This sample has 150,000 to 200,000 clones, with 80% to 90% found just once. Input material: peripheral blood. The chain links TRBV4-1 to TRBJ2-3; TRBD1 matches 7 bases. This sequence originates from a man in his forties or fifties with active or convalescent COVID-19. CDR3 region: CASSPATGNPDTQYF. CDR3 bases: TGCGCCAGCAGCCCGGCGACAGGGAACCCAGATACGCAGTATTTT.